The 19 T cell receptor beta chains reported below all come from one sample, sequenced in a study of blood T cell repertoires in COVID-19. The repertoire was sequenced with immunoSEQ multiplex PCR; TCRdb's copy has only in-frame clones and lacks some. Of around 380,000 clones detected, 70% to 85% appear once; the ten largest clones hold roughly 1.2%. Sequenced input: peripheral blood. The source is a human donor with acute or convalescent COVID-19. The donor label of this sample is uncertain.

This clone occurred once. The chain links TRBV6-5 to TRBJ2-6; no clear D gene. The germline V and J ends were trimmed by 0 bases and 0 bases, with 3 bases remaining between them. The CDR3 is made up of 15 amino acids. Per the germline V gene, CDR1 is MNHEY and CDR2 is SVGAGI. The CDR3 is CASSYSSSGANVLTF. Written as DNA, the CDR3 is TGTGCCAGCAGTTACTCGAGCTCTGGGGCCAACGTCCTGACTTTC.

The chain recombines TRBV5-6 with TRBJ2-1, with TRBD2 matching 14 bases. Germline V gene data show CDR1 as SGHDT and CDR2 as YYEEEE. With V trimmed by 1 base and J by 10 bases, 13 bases remained unmatched. This CDR3 comprises 18 residues. CDR3 in amino acids: CASSLRGWTSGRSREQFF. CDR3 coding DNA: TGTGCCAGCAGCTTGCGCGGCTGGACTAGCGGGAGGTCCAGGGAGCAGTTCTTC.

The chain links TRBV3-1 (or the pseudogene TRBV3-2) to TRBJ2-1; 8 bases are shared with TRBD2. Germline CDR1 is LGHDT and CDR2 is YNNKEL (reference sequence). The V segment lost 2 bases and the J segment 14 bases; nucleotides outside the gene matches: 5. This CDR3 comprises 12 residues. This CDR3 reads CASSQPGTREFF. The CDR3 bases are TGTGCCAGCAGCCAACCCGGGACTAGAGAGTTCTTC.

The chain has TRBV4-2 and TRBJ1-1; D is undetermined. Trimming removed 0 bases from V and 8 bases from J, with 13 bases in between. Germline V gene sequence: CDR1 LGHNA, CDR2 YNFKEQ. The CDR3 has 14 residues. The CDR3 DNA sequence: TGTGCCAGCAGCCAAGACGGCGGTCCTGGGGAAGCTTTCTTT. Translated: CASSQDGGPGEAFF.

J is TRBJ2-7 and V is TRBV7-8, with 7 bases identical to TRBD1. CDR3 length: 15 amino acids. Germline values: CDR1 SGHVS, CDR2 FQNEAQ. The V segment lost 3 bases and the J segment 2 bases; nucleotides outside the gene matches: 7. The CDR3: CASSFSVTGTYEQYF. DNA for the CDR3: TGTGCCAGCAGCTTCAGCGTGACAGGGACCTACGAGCAGTACTTC.

The chain combines TRBV3-1 (or the pseudogene TRBV3-2) with TRBJ2-7, with a possible D match to TRBD2 (5 bases). Germline V gene data show CDR1 as LGHDT and CDR2 as YNNKEL (reference sequence). The CDR3 consists of 14 residues. Trimming removed 3 bases at V and 0 bases at J, with 9 bases between. For the CDR3, the DNA is TGTGCCAGCAGCCAGTACCGGGACTCCTACGAGCAGTACTTC. Protein sequence: CASSQYRDSYEQYF.

This clone was counted between two and nine times. V is TRBV24-1 and J is TRBJ2-3, with TRBD1 matching 9 bases. Germline assignment: CDR1 KGHDR and CDR2 SFDVKD. The CDR3 loop spans 16 amino acids. Losses at the gene ends were 5 bases for V and 1 base for J; bases not matched to a gene: 6. CDR3 DNA: TGTGCCACCAGTGCCAGTAGGACAGGGGGCACAGATACGCAGTATTTT. This encodes CATSASRTGGTDTQYF.

V and J are TRBV2 and TRBJ2-7, with 7 bases fitting TRBD2. Trimming cost V 4 bases and J 6 bases; bases outside gene matches: 3. Germline CDR1 and CDR2: SNHLY and FYNNEI. CDR3 length: 12 amino acids. CDR3 in amino acids: CASSVGGGEQYF. Here the CDR3 DNA reads TGTGCCAGCAGTGTCGGCGGGGGCGAGCAGTACTTC.

The chain combines TRBV5-6 with TRBJ2-6; the D is unclear. V lost 3 bases and J lost 4, with 2 bases in between. From germline, CDR1 is SGHDT and CDR2 YYEEEE. The CDR3 consists of 12 residues. The CDR3 spells CASSSGANVLTF. In nucleotides, the CDR3 is TGTGCCAGCAGCTCGGGGGCCAACGTCCTGACTTTC.

The rearrangement joins TRBV7-9 to TRBJ2-1; D is unclear. Germline V CDR1 and CDR2: SEHNR, FQNEAQ (reference sequence). V lost 0 bases and J lost 12, with 15 bases in between. The CDR3 length is 14 residues. CDR3 nucleotide sequence: TGTGCCAGCAGCTTAGCGCGACTCCTCGGCGTGCAGTTCTTC. It translates to CASSLARLLGVQFF.

The CDR3 reads CSVGGRVGYGYTF. The CDR3 bases are TGCAGCGTTGGTGGCAGGGTAGGGTACGGCTACACCTTC. The V call is TRBV29-1, the J call TRBJ1-2, with D possibly TRBD1 on 5 matching bases. Trimming removed 4 bases at V and 8 bases at J, with 17 bases between. Germline V gene lookup returns CDR1 SQVTM and CDR2 ANQGSEA. The CDR3 length is 13 residues.

The J gene is TRBJ1-2, the V gene TRBV9, with D possibly TRBD1 on 5 matching bases. This CDR3 contains 15 residues. Trimming removed 0 bases at V and 2 bases at J, with 11 bases between. Germline V lookup: CDR1 SGDLS, CDR2 YYNGEE. DNA of the CDR3: TGTGCCAGCAGCGTAGAAATTACAGGAAACTATGGCTACACCTTC. It codes for CASSVEITGNYGYTF.

The chain employs TRBV29-1 and TRBJ2-1; maybe TRBD1 (8 bases). In germline, CDR1 is SQVTM, CDR2 ANQGSEA. The CDR3 extends over 14 amino acids. Trimming pared 6 bases from V and 5 bases from J, leaving 17 bases between. The CDR3 DNA reads TGCAGCGTGGGAAGAACAGGGGGGGACAATGAGCAGTTCTTC. It encodes CSVGRTGGDNEQFF.

V and J are TRBV12-3 or TRBV12-4 and TRBJ1-1; no clear D gene. CDR3 length equals 13 residues. V shed 5 bases and J shed 0 bases, with 7 bases lying between them. CDR3 region: CASSLRLNTEAFF. DNA for the CDR3: TGTGCCAGCAGTCTACGCTTGAACACTGAAGCTTTCTTT.

This chain joins TRBV27 and TRBJ1-2; TRBD1 aligns across 9 bases. This CDR3 is 15 amino acids long. Germline V gene sequence: CDR1 MNHEY, CDR2 SMNVEV (reference sequence). V trimming: 5 bases; J trimming: 8 bases; junction bases outside the gene matches: 12. The CDR3 protein is CASSTSTTGGVGYTF. The CDR3 DNA reads as TGTGCCAGCAGTACAAGCACGACAGGGGGTGTGGGCTACACCTTC.

The CDR3 nucleotides read TGTGCCACCAGCAGAGCACTGTTGAACACTGAAGCTTTCTTT. Its translation is CATSRALLNTEAFF. This chain uses TRBV15 with TRBJ1-1; D gene ambiguous. Germline V CDR1 and CDR2: LNHNV, YYDKDF (reference sequence). Trimming cost V 1 base and J 0 bases, with 6 bases left between them. CDR3 length: 14 residues.

This clone appeared many times. The chain combines TRBV5-1 with TRBJ1-2, with TRBD1 matching 11 bases. The V segment lost 4 bases and the J segment 8 bases; nucleotides outside the gene matches: 7. CDR3 size: 14 residues. Per germline, CDR1 SGHRS and CDR2 YFSETQ. CDR3 nucleotides: TGCGCCAGCAGCCTTTCGGGACAGGGGGAAGGCTACACCTTC. Translating gives CASSLSGQGEGYTF.

This chain uses TRBV16 with TRBJ1-1; weak D call: TRBD1 (5 bases). V shed 4 bases and J shed 2 bases, with 14 bases lying between them. Germline CDR1 is KGHSY and CDR2 is FQNENV. This CDR3 contains 15 residues. CDR3 sequence reads: CASSPARTLNTEAFF. CDR3 DNA: TGTGCCAGCAGCCCTGCCAGGACACTTAACACTGAAGCTTTCTTT.

The chain links TRBV6-5 to TRBJ1-1; the D is unclear. The CDR3 is made up of 12 amino acids. Trimming left V 8 bases short and J 5 bases short, with 12 bases between. Per the germline V gene, CDR1 is MNHEY and CDR2 is SVGAGI. DNA for the CDR3: TGTGCCAGCGAACCGGGGAGAACTGAAGCTTTCTTT. This sequence encodes CASEPGRTEAFF.